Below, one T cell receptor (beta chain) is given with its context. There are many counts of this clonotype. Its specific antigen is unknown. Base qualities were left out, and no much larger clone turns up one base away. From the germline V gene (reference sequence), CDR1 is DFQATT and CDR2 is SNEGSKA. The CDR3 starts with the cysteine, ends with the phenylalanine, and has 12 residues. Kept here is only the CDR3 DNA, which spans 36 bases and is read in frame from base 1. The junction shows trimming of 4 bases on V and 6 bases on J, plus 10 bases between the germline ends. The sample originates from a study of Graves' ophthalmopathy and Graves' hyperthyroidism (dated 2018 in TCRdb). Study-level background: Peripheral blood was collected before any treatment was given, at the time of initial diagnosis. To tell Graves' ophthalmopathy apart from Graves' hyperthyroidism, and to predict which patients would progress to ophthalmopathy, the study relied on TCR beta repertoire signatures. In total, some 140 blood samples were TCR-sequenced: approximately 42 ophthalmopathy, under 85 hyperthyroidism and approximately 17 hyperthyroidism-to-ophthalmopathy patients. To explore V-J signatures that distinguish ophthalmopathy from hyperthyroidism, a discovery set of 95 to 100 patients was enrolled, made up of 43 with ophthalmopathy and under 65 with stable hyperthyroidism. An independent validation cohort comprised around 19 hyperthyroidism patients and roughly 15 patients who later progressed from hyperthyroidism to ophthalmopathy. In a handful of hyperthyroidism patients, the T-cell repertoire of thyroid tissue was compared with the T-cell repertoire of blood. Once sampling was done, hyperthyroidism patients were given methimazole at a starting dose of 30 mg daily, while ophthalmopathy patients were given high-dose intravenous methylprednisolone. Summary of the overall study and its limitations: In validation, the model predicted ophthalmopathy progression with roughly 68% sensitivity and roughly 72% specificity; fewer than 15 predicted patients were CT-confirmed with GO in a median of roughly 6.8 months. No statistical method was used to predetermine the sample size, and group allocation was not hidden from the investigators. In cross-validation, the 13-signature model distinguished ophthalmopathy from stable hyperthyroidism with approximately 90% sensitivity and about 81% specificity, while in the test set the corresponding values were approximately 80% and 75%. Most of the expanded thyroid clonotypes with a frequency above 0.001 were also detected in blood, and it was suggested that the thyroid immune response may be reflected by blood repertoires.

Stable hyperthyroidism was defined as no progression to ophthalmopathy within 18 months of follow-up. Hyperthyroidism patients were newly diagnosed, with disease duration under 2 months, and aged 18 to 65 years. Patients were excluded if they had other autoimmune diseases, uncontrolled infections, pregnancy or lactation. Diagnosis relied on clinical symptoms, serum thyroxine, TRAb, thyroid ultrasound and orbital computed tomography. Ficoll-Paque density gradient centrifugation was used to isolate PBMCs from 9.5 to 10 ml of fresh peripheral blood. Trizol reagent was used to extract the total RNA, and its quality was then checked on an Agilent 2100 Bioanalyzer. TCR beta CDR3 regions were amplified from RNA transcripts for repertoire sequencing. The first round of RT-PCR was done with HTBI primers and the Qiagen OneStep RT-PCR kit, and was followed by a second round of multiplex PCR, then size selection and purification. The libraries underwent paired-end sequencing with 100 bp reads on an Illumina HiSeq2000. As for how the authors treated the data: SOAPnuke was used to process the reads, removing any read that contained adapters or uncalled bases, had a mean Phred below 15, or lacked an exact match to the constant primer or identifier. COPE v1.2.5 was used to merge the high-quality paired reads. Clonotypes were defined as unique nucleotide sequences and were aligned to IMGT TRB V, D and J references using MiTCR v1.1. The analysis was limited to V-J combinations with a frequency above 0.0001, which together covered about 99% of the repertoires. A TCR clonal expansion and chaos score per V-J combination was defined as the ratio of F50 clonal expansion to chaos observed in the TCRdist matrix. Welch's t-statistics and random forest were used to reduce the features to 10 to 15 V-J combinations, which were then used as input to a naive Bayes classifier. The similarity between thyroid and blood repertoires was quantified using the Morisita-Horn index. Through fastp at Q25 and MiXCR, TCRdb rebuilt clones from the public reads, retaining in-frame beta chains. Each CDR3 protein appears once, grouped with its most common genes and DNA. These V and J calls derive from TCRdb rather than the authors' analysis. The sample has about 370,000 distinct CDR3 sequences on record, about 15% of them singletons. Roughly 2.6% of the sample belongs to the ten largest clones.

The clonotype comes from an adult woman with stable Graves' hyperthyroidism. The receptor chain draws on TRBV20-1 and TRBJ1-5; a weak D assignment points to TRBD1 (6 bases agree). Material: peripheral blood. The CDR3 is CSATGQSQPQHF. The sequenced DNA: TGCAGTGCTACAGGACAGAGTCAGCCCCAGCATTTT.